This T cell receptor beta chain was identified during a study of CD8 T cells in ankylosing spondylitis listed by TCRdb under 2017. Broadly, across the study: The study set out to find disease-linked TCR variants by profiling T cell receptor beta repertoires in ankylosing spondylitis patients and healthy donors. In total, the full study cohort was made up of some 110 healthy donors and 25 ankylosing spondylitis patients. Peripheral blood was sampled, and synovial fluid was also collected from ankylosing spondylitis patients.

What the research found in general, with its limitations: Blood from ankylosing spondylitis patients appeared to be characterized by a TCR beta motif made up of under ten highly homologous amino acid variants. The disease-linked clones were reported as significantly enriched in matched synovial fluid samples from ankylosing spondylitis patients. In peripheral blood, the disease-linked clones were found at relatively low frequencies and had a CD8+ phenotype. Some TCR beta motif variants had previously been reported in synovial fluid and blood of reactive arthritis patients, which suggested common disease-initiation mechanisms.

Instrument used: Illumina HiSeq 2500. Quantitative 5'-RACE with molecular barcodes was used to prepare TCR beta libraries. The paper's processing steps were these. Disease-linked TCR variants were identified with a new computational method built on a probabilistic model of VDJ rearrangement. TCRdb reworked the public reads: Q25 trimming with fastp, MiXCR clone assembly, productive beta chains retained. Each entry merges the rows of one CDR3 protein and shows their most common DNA and genes. V and J calls and clone size were set by TCRdb, not the authors. This sample is represented by about 340,000 distinct CDR3 sequences; less than 9.5% of them were singletons. The ten top clones hold roughly 14% of the sample. The CDR3 is 14 residues long, ends included. Only CDR3 DNA remains: 42 bases, in frame from the first base. The V end loses 7 bases and the J end loses 6 bases, and a stretch of 13 bases separates them. CDR1 and CDR2 (LNHDA, SQIVND) derive from the germline V gene (reference sequence).

About this clonotype: Its specific antigen is unknown. Likely a read error: the CDR3 ends without its conserved phenylalanine or tryptophan.

The receptor chain draws on TRBV19 and TRBJ1-6; too little of a D gene remains to name it. The material sequenced was blood, either unsorted or a sorted T cell fraction (not recorded which). The source is a male donor with ankylosing spondylitis. CDR3 sequence: CASNLDHSNSPLHL. The DNA is as follows: TGTGCCAGTAACCTCGACCATTCTAATTCACCCCTCCACCTT.